The source of this T cell receptor (beta chain) is a study of OX40 agonist ivuxolimab in advanced cancers. About the study: Hepatocellular carcinoma, melanoma, renal cell or head and neck cancer affected the dose-escalation patients.

Sequencing was performed with immunoSEQ multiplex PCR; in TCRdb, only in-frame clones are kept and a portion is missing. The sample includes about 73,000 clones, under 95% seen only once; the top ten take 8.5% to 10%. A word on this clone: The target antigen is unknown.

V dropped 5 bases and J dropped 8 bases, with 6 bases sitting between them. Looked up from germline, CDR1 is SGHVS and CDR2 is FQNEAQ. CDR3 length: 10 amino acids. Study findings and constraints: CD8+ T cells showed, on average, more clonal expansion than CD4+ cells. At doses 0.1 to 3.0 mg/kg, CD4+ and CD8+ clones expanded.

The input for sequencing was CD4+ or CD8+ T cells sorted from blood, taken in a trial of the OX40 agonist ivuxolimab. The V gene is TRBV7-8, the J gene TRBJ1-2; no firm D call. This TCR derives from an adult with an advanced solid tumor such as melanoma, head and neck, liver or kidney cancer. The CDR3 sequence: CASSQKGYTF. CDR3 bases: TGTGCCAGCAGCCAGAAAGGCTACACCTTC.